This entry lists 27 T cell receptor beta chains sequenced from one sample in a study of blood T cell repertoires in COVID-19. Some clones are missing from TCRdb's copy, which holds only in-frame ones; the method was immunoSEQ multiplex PCR. The sample records approximately 230,000 clones, about 90% being singletons. The sequenced material came from PBMCs or T cells enriched from blood (not recorded which). The receptor set was obtained from a woman younger than 45 with acute COVID-19.

This clone was picked up one time. The chain links TRBV2 to TRBJ2-1; TRBD1 is a possible D gene (6 bases). The V gene lost 3 bases and the J gene lost 3 bases, with 15 bases spanning the gap. Germline V CDR1 and CDR2: SNHLY, FYNNEI. There are 16 residues in the CDR3. CDR3 protein: CASSDSWTALYNEQFF. Written as DNA, the CDR3 is TGTGCCAGCAGTGATAGTTGGACAGCTCTCTACAATGAGCAGTTCTTC. Variable domain in full (rest from reference TRBV2 and TRBJ2-1): EPEVTQTPSHQVTQMGQEVILRCVPISNHLYFYWYRQILGQKVEFLVSFYNNEISEKSEIFDDQFSVERPDGSNFTLKIRSTKLEDSAMYFCASSDSWTALYNEQFFGPGTRLTVL.

The V gene is TRBV9, the J gene TRBJ2-1, with 12 bases lining up with TRBD1. J was trimmed by 2 bases and V by 3 bases; bases with no gene match: 24. The CDR3 extends over 23 amino acids. From germline, CDR1 is SGDLS and CDR2 YYNGEE. The DNA of the CDR3 is TGTGCCAGCAGCGCCGGACTACGTTCGGGACAGGGGGCCTCGATTGGCGCCTACAATGAGCAGTTCTTC. As protein: CASSAGLRSGQGASIGAYNEQFF. The entire variable domain, with the rest obtained from reference TRBV9 and TRBJ2-1, is as follows: DSGVTQTPKHLITATGQRVTLRCSPRSGDLSVYWYQQSLDQGLQFLIQYYNGEERAKGNILERFSAQQFPDLHSELNLSSLELGDSALYFCASSAGLRSGQGASIGAYNEQFFGPGTRLTVL.

In its sample, this clone was seen a few times. The chain carries TRBV28 and TRBJ1-2; no definite D call. Per germline, CDR1 MDHEN and CDR2 SYDVKM. V dropped 7 bases and J dropped 2 bases, with 14 bases sitting between them. CDR3 size: 14 residues. CDR3 residues: CASTILGQNYGYTF. The CDR3 region has the DNA TGTGCCAGCACCATTCTTGGGCAGAACTATGGCTACACCTTC.

The chain employs TRBV2 and TRBJ1-6, with 9 bases that match TRBD1. The ends lost 4 bases at V and 8 bases at J; junction bases unmatched: 9. Germline V gene data show CDR1 as SNHLY and CDR2 as FYNNEI. The length of the CDR3 is 16 residues. CDR3 in amino acids: CASSGGTGSLDSPLHF. The DNA of the CDR3 is TGTGCCAGCAGTGGGGGGACAGGGAGTTTAGATTCACCCCTCCACTTT.

The rearrangement links TRBV11-3 to TRBJ2-7; D is undetermined. Trimming took 4 bases from V and 5 from J, leaving 9 bases between them. The CDR3 covers 12 residues. CDR1 is SGHNT and CDR2 is YENEEA in the germline V gene. The CDR3 DNA reads as TGTGCCAGCAGCTCATCCCCCAACGAGCAGTACTTC. This codes for CASSSSPNEQYF.

This clone is a singleton in its sample. J is TRBJ2-7 and V is TRBV9, with TRBD2 identical over 9 bases. The CDR3 sequence is 15 residues long. V gave up 5 bases and J gave up 7 bases; unmatched junction bases: 13. The germline CDR1 and CDR2 sequences are SGDLS and YYNGEE. CDR3 in DNA: TGTGCCAGCAGTCGTGGACTGGCGGGAGGGGGGGAGCAGTACTTC. This codes for CASSRGLAGGGEQYF.

This clone is medium-sized in the sample. The chain joins TRBV5-4 to TRBJ2-7; tentatively, D is TRBD1 (6 bases). Trimming shortened V by 3 bases and J by 11 bases, and 15 bases separated the two germline ends. Germline CDR1 is SGHNT and CDR2 is YYREEE (reference sequence). The CDR3 spans 12 residues. In nucleotides, the CDR3 is TGTGCCAGCAGCTCTAGGGGGTCGCGAAAGTACTTC. This codes for CASSSRGSRKYF.

This clone was seen a handful of times. The chain carries TRBV5-8 and TRBJ1-3; D unresolved. CDR1 and CDR2 (germline): SGHTS, YDEGEE. The ends were cut back, 0 bases at V and 0 bases at J, with 4 bases in the middle. The CDR3 sequence is 14 residues long. For the CDR3, the DNA is TGTGCCAGCAGCTTGGACAGCTCTGGAAACACCATATATTTT. Translated: CASSLDSSGNTIYF. Based on the CDR3 plus reference TRBV5-8 and TRBJ1-3, the full variable domain is EAGVTQSPTHLIKTRGQQATLRCSPISGHTSVYWYQQALGLGLQFLLWYDEGEERNRGNFPPRFSGRQFPNYSSELNVNALELEDSALYLCASSLDSSGNTIYFGEGSWLTVV.

The chain recombines TRBV6-6 with TRBJ1-1; TRBD1 might be the D (6 bases). V lost 4 bases and J lost 2, with 17 bases in between. Looked up from germline, CDR1 is MNHNY and CDR2 is SVGAGI (reference sequence). CDR3 size: 16 residues. The CDR3 loop is CASSFSGGGANTEAFF. CDR3 bases: TGTGCCAGCAGTTTCTCGGGGGGGGGCGCCAACACTGAAGCTTTCTTT.

This clone has just one count. V is TRBV2 and J is TRBJ2-2; D is unclear. The CDR3 sequence is 15 residues long. Trimming left V 4 bases short and J 0 bases short, with 9 bases between. The germline CDR1 and CDR2 sequences are SNHLY and FYNNEI. The CDR3 loop reads CASSGALSNTGELFF. CDR3 nucleotides: TGTGCCAGCAGTGGAGCCCTTTCGAACACCGGGGAGCTGTTTTTT.

This chain links TRBV2 with TRBJ2-7; 8 bases map to TRBD2. J gave up 3 bases and V 1 base, and 5 bases lay outside the gene matches. This CDR3 contains 15 residues. From germline, CDR1 is SNHLY and CDR2 FYNNEI. The CDR3 region has the DNA TGTGCCAGCAGTGAAGACCGGGGGGGCCTCTACGAGCAGTACTTC. Amino acid sequence: CASSEDRGGLYEQYF. Complete variable domain (other parts from reference TRBV2 and TRBJ2-7): EPEVTQTPSHQVTQMGQEVILRCVPISNHLYFYWYRQILGQKVEFLVSFYNNEISEKSEIFDDQFSVERPDGSNFTLKIRSTKLEDSAMYFCASSEDRGGLYEQYFGPGTRLTVT.

The V call is TRBV19, the J call TRBJ1-1, with D possibly matching TRBD1 (6 bases). V dropped 5 bases and J dropped 1 base, with 14 bases sitting between them. This CDR3 region has 15 residues. Per germline, CDR1 LNHDA and CDR2 SQIVND (reference sequence). The CDR3 sequence: CASSPKDRPNTEAFF. The CDR3 nucleotides are TGTGCCAGTAGTCCAAAGGACAGACCGAACACTGAAGCTTTCTTT.

The rearrangement joins TRBV5-6 to TRBJ2-7; D is unclear. V lost 4 bases and J lost 7, with 15 bases in between. Germline CDR1 and CDR2: SGHDT and YYEEEE. This CDR3 comprises 13 residues. The CDR3 bases are TGTGCCAGCAGCCTCCCAGGATCTTGGGAGCAGTACTTC. Translated, it gives CASSLPGSWEQYF.

This chain links TRBV6-5 with TRBJ2-7; possible D gene TRBD2, 6 bases. This CDR3 region has 15 residues. V dropped 0 bases and J dropped 0 bases, with 9 bases sitting between them. In germline, CDR1 is MNHEY, CDR2 SVGAGI. The CDR3 loop is CASSYSGSGSYEQYF. CDR3 DNA: TGTGCCAGCAGTTACTCCGGTAGCGGCTCCTACGAGCAGTACTTC.

The chain links TRBV30 to TRBJ2-3, with a possible D match to TRBD2 (6 bases). CDR3 length: 14 amino acids. Germline assignment: CDR1 GTSNPN and CDR2 SVGIG (reference sequence). Trimming left V 4 bases short and J 7 bases short, with 18 bases between. The CDR3 loop reads CAWIREARGNTQYF. The DNA of the CDR3 is TGTGCCTGGATCAGGGAGGCCCGAGGGAATACGCAGTATTTT.

This rearrangement joins TRBV5-4 to TRBJ2-2, with D perhaps TRBD2 (5 bases). Trimming took off 4 bases at V and 0 bases at J, with 13 bases between the two ends. Germline values: CDR1 SGHNT, CDR2 YYREEE (reference sequence). The CDR3 spans 16 residues. The CDR3 DNA sequence: TGTGCCAGCAGCGCAAGCGCCGGGGCGAACACCGGGGAGCTGTTTTTT. Amino acids: CASSASAGANTGELFF.

V usage is TRBV28 and J usage is TRBJ2-7; TRBD1 matches 11 bases. Germline CDR1 and CDR2: MDHEN and SYDVKM. This CDR3 spans 13 amino acids. V shed 6 bases, J shed 6 bases, and the junction held 4 bases outside the gene matches. CDR3 sequence reads: CASRPGQGGEQYF. The CDR3 DNA is TGTGCCAGCAGACCGGGACAGGGGGGCGAGCAGTACTTC.

V and J are TRBV7-8 and TRBJ2-5; D perhaps matches TRBD2 (5 bases). The CDR3 has 15 amino acids. Trimming removed 1 base at V and 0 bases at J, with 9 bases between. Per germline, CDR1 SGHVS and CDR2 FQNEAQ. CDR3 in DNA: TGTGCCAGCAGCTTAGGCGCGGGTTACCAAGAGACCCAGTACTTC. Protein sequence: CASSLGAGYQETQYF. Combining the CDR3 with reference TRBV7-8 and TRBJ2-5 gives the whole variable domain GAGVSQSPRYKVAKRGQDVALRCDPISGHVSLFWYQQALGQGPEFLTYFQNEAQLDKSGLPSDRFFAERPEGSVSTLKIQRTQQEDSAVYLCASSLGAGYQETQYFGPGTRLLVL.

This chain links TRBV18 with TRBJ2-7; 7 positions agree with TRBD2. The V and J ends lost 0 bases and 5 bases, in that order; junction bases with no gene match: 10. Germline CDR1 reads KGHSH; CDR2 reads LQKENI. There are 16 residues in the CDR3. CDR3 sequence (DNA): TGTGCCAGCTCACCACCAGACTTTGCGGGAGCTAACGAGCAGTACTTC. Translated: CASSPPDFAGANEQYF.

The chain's CDR3 is CASNRARGTEAFF. CDR3 coding DNA: TGTGCCAGCAACAGGGCCAGAGGCACTGAAGCTTTCTTT. The chain carries TRBV6-6 and TRBJ1-1; possibly TRBD1 for D (6 bases). The CDR3 is 13 amino acids. In germline, CDR1 is MNHNY, CDR2 SVGAGI (reference sequence). Trimming removed 7 bases at V and 4 bases at J, with 13 bases between.

For the CDR3, the DNA is TGTGCCACCAGCTCAGCTGGGGGGTCCGATAATTCACCCCTCCACTTT. It codes for CATSSAGGSDNSPLHF. The chain combines TRBV15 with TRBJ1-6; TRBD1 might be the D (5 bases). The CDR3 runs to 16 residues. Germline V gives CDR1 LNHNV, CDR2 YYDKDF (reference sequence). V was cut by 5 bases and J by 5 bases, with 16 bases left in between.

The chain recombines TRBV5-4 with TRBJ2-2; D is undetermined. Trimming stripped 0 bases from V and 0 bases from J, with 9 bases between. The CDR3 loop spans 16 amino acids. The V gene's germline CDR1 is SGHNT and CDR2 YYREEE (reference sequence). CDR3 in amino acids: CASSLGKTTNTGELFF. Here the CDR3 DNA reads TGTGCCAGCAGCTTGGGAAAGACAACGAACACCGGGGAGCTGTTTTTT. The full variable domain, its missing parts supplied by reference TRBV5-4 and TRBJ2-2, is ETGVTQSPTHLIKTRGQQVTLRCSSQSGHNTVSWYQQALGQGPQFIFQYYREEENGRGNFPPRFSGLQFPNYSSELNVNALELDDSALYLCASSLGKTTNTGELFFGEGSRLTVL.

The CDR3 DNA follows: TGTGCCAGCAGCTCCCTTCAGGAGAACACTGAAGCTTTCTTT. The encoded protein is CASSSLQENTEAFF. J is TRBJ1-1 and V is TRBV11-1; D is unclear. With 4 bases removed from V and 1 base from J, the gap between germline ends came to 10 bases. The CDR3 covers 14 residues. Germline-derived CDR1 and CDR2 are SGHAT and FQDESV (reference sequence).

The rearrangement joins TRBV7-6 to TRBJ2-3; 7 nucleotides align to TRBD1. The germline gives CDR1 SGHVS, CDR2 FNYEAQ. This CDR3 has 15 amino acids. The V gene end was trimmed by 5 bases and the J gene end by 1 base; junction bases not matched to a gene: 6. For the CDR3, the DNA is TGTGCCAGCAGCAGAAACAGGGGTGGCACAGATACGCAGTATTTT. Translating gives CASSRNRGGTDTQYF.

This chain uses TRBV7-8 with TRBJ2-3; tentative D call: TRBD2 (6 bases). Germline loops: CDR1 SGHVS, CDR2 FQNEAQ. The germline V and J ends were trimmed by 5 bases and 0 bases, with 15 bases remaining between them. The CDR3 is made up of 16 amino acids. The CDR3 sequence is CASSPGTGRSTDTQYF. The CDR3 nucleotides are TGTGCCAGCAGCCCCGGGACCGGGAGAAGCACAGATACGCAGTATTTT.

This sequence joins TRBV6-5 and TRBJ1-1; TRBD1 aligns across 8 bases. Germline CDR1 MNHEY, CDR2 SVGAGI. The CDR3 totals 14 residues. The junction had 7 bases not matched to a gene; V was cut back by 5 bases and J by 5 bases. CDR3 DNA sequence: TGTGCCAGCAGTAGACGGACAGGGTGGACTGAAGCTTTCTTT. This translates into CASSRRTGWTEAFF.

The chain joins TRBV28 to TRBJ2-1; 10 bases are a match to TRBD2. Germline V CDR1 and CDR2: MDHEN, SYDVKM. The V and J ends lost 7 bases and 3 bases, in that order; junction bases with no gene match: 12. The CDR3 covers 17 residues. The CDR3 region has the DNA TGTGCCAGCACTACCCCTACCAAGCGGGAGGGCTACAATGAGCAGTTCTTC. This sequence encodes CASTTPTKREGYNEQFF.